A selection of T cell receptor beta chains follows, all from one sample in a study of cytomegalovirus exposure and HLA in healthy donors. Generated by immunoSEQ multiplex PCR, the TCRdb table keeps only in-frame clones and is missing some. Among approximately 150,000 clones listed, 75% to 80% were seen once. The sequenced material came from PBMCs. The receptors were gathered from a middle-aged woman in good health and CMV-seropositive. CDR3s leave out the opening cysteine and the closing phenylalanine or tryptophan.

cdr3_aa j_call v_call
ASTTVGETQY TRBJ2-5 TRBV28
ASSSEASTEAF TRBJ1-1 TRBV5-8
ASSREVLAEETQY TRBJ2-5 TRBV5-6
ASSYGQEAF TRBJ1-1 TRBV6-5
ASTTAYSNQPQH TRBJ1-5 TRBV6-6
ASSLIGTQYNEQF TRBJ2-1 TRBV5-1
ASSPRVYSYEQY TRBJ2-7 TRBV6-5
ASSRSTSGRAVEQF TRBJ2-1 TRBV9
ASSPGVTNTEAF TRBJ1-1 TRBV5-1
ASSLGDRGQRAF TRBJ1-1 TRBV5-1